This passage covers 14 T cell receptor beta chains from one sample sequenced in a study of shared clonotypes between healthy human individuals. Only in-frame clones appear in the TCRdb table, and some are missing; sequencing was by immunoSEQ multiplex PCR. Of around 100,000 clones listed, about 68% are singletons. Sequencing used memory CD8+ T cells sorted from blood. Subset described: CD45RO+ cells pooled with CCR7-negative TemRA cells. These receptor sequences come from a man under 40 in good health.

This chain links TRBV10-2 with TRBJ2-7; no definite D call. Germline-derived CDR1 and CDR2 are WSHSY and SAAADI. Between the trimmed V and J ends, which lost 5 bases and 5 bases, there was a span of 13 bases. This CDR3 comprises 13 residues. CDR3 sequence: CASSPVIIHEQYF. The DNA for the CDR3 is TGCGCCAGCAGTCCCGTGATTATACACGAGCAGTACTTC.

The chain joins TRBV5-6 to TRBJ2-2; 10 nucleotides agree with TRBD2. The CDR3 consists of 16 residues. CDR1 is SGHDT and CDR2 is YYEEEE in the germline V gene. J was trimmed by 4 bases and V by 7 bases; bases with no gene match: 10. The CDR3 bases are TGTGCCAGCTCTGTAGCGGGAGGAGCGGGCACCGGGGAGCTGTTTTTT. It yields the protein CASSVAGGAGTGELFF.

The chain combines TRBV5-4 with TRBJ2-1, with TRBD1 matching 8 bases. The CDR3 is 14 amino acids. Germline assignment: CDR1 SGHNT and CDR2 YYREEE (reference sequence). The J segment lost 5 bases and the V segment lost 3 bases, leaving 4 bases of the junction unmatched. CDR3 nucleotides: TGTGCCAGCAGCTCAACAGGGGGAGACAATGAGCAGTTCTTC. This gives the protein CASSSTGGDNEQFF.

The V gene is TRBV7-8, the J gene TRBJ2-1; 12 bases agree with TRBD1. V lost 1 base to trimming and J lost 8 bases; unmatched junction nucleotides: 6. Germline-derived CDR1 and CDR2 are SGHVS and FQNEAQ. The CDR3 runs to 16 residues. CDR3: CASSLGTGQGADEQFF. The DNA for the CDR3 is TGTGCCAGCAGCTTAGGGACGGGACAGGGGGCCGATGAGCAGTTCTTC.

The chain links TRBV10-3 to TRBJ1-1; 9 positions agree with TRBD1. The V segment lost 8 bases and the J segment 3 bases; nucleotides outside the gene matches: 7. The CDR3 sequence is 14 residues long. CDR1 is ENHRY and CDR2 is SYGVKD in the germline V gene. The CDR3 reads CAIGTGNVDTEAFF. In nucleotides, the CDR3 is TGTGCCATCGGGACAGGGAATGTGGACACTGAAGCTTTCTTT.

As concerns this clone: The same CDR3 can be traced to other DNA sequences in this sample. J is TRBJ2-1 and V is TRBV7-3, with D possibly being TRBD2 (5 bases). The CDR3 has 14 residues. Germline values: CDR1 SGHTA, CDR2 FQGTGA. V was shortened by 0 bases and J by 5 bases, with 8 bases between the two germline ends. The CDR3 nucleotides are TGTGCCAGCAGCTTAACCCCGCGGGACAATGAGCAGTTCTTC. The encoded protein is CASSLTPRDNEQFF.

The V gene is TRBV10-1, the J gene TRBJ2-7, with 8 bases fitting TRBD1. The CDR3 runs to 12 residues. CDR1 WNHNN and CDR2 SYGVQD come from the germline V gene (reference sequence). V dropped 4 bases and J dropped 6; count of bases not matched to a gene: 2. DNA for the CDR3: TGCGCCAGCAGTGGGGACAGGACCGAGCAGTACTTC. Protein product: CASSGDRTEQYF.

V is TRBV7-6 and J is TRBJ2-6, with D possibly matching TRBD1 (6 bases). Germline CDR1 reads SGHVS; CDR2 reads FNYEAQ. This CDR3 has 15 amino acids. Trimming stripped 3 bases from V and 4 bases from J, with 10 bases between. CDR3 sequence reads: CASSFTGNGANVLTF. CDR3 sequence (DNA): TGTGCCAGCAGCTTTACAGGGAACGGGGCCAACGTCCTGACTTTC.

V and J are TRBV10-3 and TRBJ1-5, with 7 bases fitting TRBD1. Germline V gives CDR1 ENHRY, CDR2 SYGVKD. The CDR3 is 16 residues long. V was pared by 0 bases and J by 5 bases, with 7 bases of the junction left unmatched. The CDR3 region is CAISESWTGDDQPQHF. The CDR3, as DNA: TGTGCCATCAGTGAGTCGTGGACAGGTGATGATCAGCCCCAGCATTTT.

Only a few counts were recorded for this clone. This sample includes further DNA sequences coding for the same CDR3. In nucleotides, the CDR3 is TGTGCCAGCAGTTTTCTAAGCTACGAGCAGTACTTC. Amino acids: CASSFLSYEQYF. The V and J genes are TRBV28 and TRBJ2-7; no clear D gene. CDR1 is MDHEN, CDR2 SYDVKM, per germline. Trimming pared 3 bases from V and 3 bases from J, leaving 6 bases between. There are 12 residues in the CDR3.

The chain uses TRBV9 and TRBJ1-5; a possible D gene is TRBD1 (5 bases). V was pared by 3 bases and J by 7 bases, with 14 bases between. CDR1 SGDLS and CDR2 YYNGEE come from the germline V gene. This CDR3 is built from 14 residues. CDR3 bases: TGTGCCAGCAGCGCCAGGGCAGGGCAGCAGCCCCAGCATTTT. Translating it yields CASSARAGQQPQHF. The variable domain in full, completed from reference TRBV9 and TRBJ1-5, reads DSGVTQTPKHLITATGQRVTLRCSPRSGDLSVYWYQQSLDQGLQFLIQYYNGEERAKGNILERFSAQQFPDLHSELNLSSLELGDSALYFCASSARAGQQPQHFGDGTRLSIL.

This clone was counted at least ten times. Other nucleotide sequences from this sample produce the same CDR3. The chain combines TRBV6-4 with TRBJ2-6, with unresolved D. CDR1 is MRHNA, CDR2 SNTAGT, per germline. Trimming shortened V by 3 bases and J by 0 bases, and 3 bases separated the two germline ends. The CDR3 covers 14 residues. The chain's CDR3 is CASSEGSGANVLTF. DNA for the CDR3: TGTGCCAGCAGTGAAGGCTCTGGGGCCAACGTCCTGACTTTC.

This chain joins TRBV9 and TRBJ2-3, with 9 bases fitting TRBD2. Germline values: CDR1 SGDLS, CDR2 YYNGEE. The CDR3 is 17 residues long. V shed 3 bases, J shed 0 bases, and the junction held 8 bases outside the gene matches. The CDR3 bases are TGTGCCAGCAGCGACCGGTATAGCGGGGGAAGCACAGATACGCAGTATTTT. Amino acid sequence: CASSDRYSGGSTDTQYF.

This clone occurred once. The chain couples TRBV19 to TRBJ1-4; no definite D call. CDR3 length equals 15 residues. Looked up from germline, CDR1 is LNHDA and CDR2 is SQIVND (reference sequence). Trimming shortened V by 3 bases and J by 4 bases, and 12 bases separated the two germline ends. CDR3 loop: CASSIRPGNNEKLFF. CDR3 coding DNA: TGTGCCAGTAGTATCAGACCTGGGAATAATGAAAAACTGTTTTTT.